This T cell receptor beta chain was captured in a study of cytomegalovirus exposure and HLA in healthy donors (TCRdb year 2017). In the study overall: In an earlier analysis of 550 to 750 of the donors, less than 350 Gb of sequence data and 95 million to 130 million unique TCR beta sequences from 150 million to 200 million T cells were reported. The study profiled the T cell repertoires of 500 to 800 subjects by immunosequencing and related them to cytomegalovirus serostatus. An earlier analysis of around 640 of the donors used high-throughput TCR beta sequencing to judge whether each TCR beta V gene segment behaved as functional or pseudogenic. Typing coverage varied by locus: about 620-640 donors for A, B, C, DRB1 and DQB1; roughly 500 for DQA1; over 600 for DPA1; around 450 for DPB1. All discovery cohort repertoires had been generated on a single sequencing platform. HLA typing covered class I and class II loci at four-digit resolution. In the later analysis, no new phenotypic data were used to find candidate immune exposures; instead, reliance was placed on TCR beta sequences and their occurrence across donors. A handful of DR-DQ haplotypes were handled as single units for association and clustering because linkage in the cohort was strong. The aim of the study was to test whether cataloging public T cell receptors could identify signatures of past pathogen exposure. Genome-wide SNP genotypes for about 60% of the 666 donors were used in a later genetic analysis, which treated that subset as a discovery cohort. Besides the first cohort of roughly 660 subjects, a separate validation cohort made up of 120 different subjects was used. An early release that covered 500 to 800 HLA-typed donors contained 250 to 350 gigabases of sequencing data and around 85 million unique TCR sequences. To study patterns of TCR occurrence, a later analysis re-analyzed previously published TCR beta repertoires from several hundred donors and added high-resolution HLA genotyping. The study combined high-throughput TCR immunosequencing, statistical association of individual TCRs with disease status, and machine learning to predict cytomegalovirus infection status. Among the 398 genotyped donors, under 90% belonged to the genetic ancestry cluster associated with self-reported Caucasian donors. Alongside the repertoire data, information on donor age, sex, ethnicity and CMV serostatus was compiled. On average, around 230,000 unique TCR beta nucleotide sequences were sequenced per donor among several hundred genotyped donors of the cohort, with roughly 19% of those sequences being non-productive. On the study overall, not on this receptor specifically: The only immune exposure information available for the cohort was CMV serostatus. Some IMGT-functional V segments, including TRBV6-2 and TRBV6-3, could not be told apart with the 87-base-pair reads, so those segments were excluded. Over 15 rarely observed V segments, including chromosome 9 orphons, were excluded from the earlier analysis of almost 600 of the donors because counts were too low. Because some donors lacked HLA typing at each locus, the association tests relied only on the typed subset. The cohort was sequenced for TCR beta chains only, and without alpha or paired-chain data the features that could be detected were limited. A later analysis associated 15,000 to 20,000 TCR beta sequences with specific HLA alleles at a false discovery rate of 0.05. In a later analysis, the rate of TCR association differed among HLA loci, with DRB1 alleles having the most associated TCRs and HLA-C alleles having the fewest. According to a later analysis, parvovirus B19, influenza, CMV and Epstein-Barr virus appeared linked to several top co-occurrence clusters. According to a later analysis, most CMV-associated TCR beta chains appeared to be HLA-restricted, and the HLA associations seemed to be driven largely by CMV exposure. The classifier was reported to diagnose cytomegalovirus status with high specificity and sensitivity in both the original and validation cohorts. Linkage disequilibrium might explain the correlated functional status among segregating V segments, but an unknown experimental factor could not be excluded. Most TCR sequences were seen in very few donors, while some public TCRs were found in many individuals. Roughly uniform sequencing depth across donors was assumed in presence/absence analyses, although this assumption may not hold. A total of about 180 TCR beta chains were listed by the study as associated with cytomegalovirus. V-gene and J-gene trimming of TCR beta chains was associated with a missense DCLRE1C variant in a later genetic analysis, and the association was replicated in an independent cohort. Broadly in line with IMGT annotations, most TCR beta V segments showed up in productive rearrangements about 87% or about 30% of the time in an earlier analysis of under 700 of the donors. A cluster of highly shared sequence variants was judged likely to represent a technical artifact of the sequencing pipeline. According to a later genetic analysis, donors in an Asian-associated ancestry cluster had fewer N-insertions in productive TCRs than the roughly 670-donor mean. A few of the identified cytomegalovirus-associated TCR beta chains were confirmed in vitro to be specific for cytomegalovirus antigens. When HLA alleles, especially DR and DQ, strongly co-occurred, attributing TCR associations to individual alleles was difficult. It was suggested by the authors that the approach could potentially be generalized to other disease states and immunological phenotypes. A later analysis found that HLA-associated TCR beta chains were more clonally expanded and had lower generation probabilities than equally common non-associated chains. A further reported finding was that TCR beta sequences accurately predicted the HLA-A and HLA-B alleles for most subjects in the first cohort.

In total, 600 or so healthy bone marrow donors made up the cohort. All cohort members were sampled while nominally healthy, although unrecorded immune exposures were likely present. The donor tested CMV seronegative, placing the donor among the roughly 340 seronegative members of the cohort. A peripheral blood sample was provided by each donor, and peripheral blood mononuclear cells were used for TCR beta sequencing. Genomic DNA extraction from the blood cell samples was performed with the Qiagen DNeasy Blood Extraction Kit. Libraries were built with the immunoSEQ multiplex PCR assay. For the multiplex PCR, a mixture combining 60 forward primers for TCR Vbeta segments and 13 reverse primers for TCR Jbeta segments was used. Amplification of the CDR3 region of rearranged TCR beta genes was performed with a multiplex PCR assay on genomic DNA. On the Illumina HiSeq System, the amplified TCR beta libraries were sequenced as 87-base-pair reads. Concerning the study's data processing: A later analysis tallied 80 million to 95 million unique TCR beta chains across the 666 repertoires, and around 10 million of those chains were shared by two or more donors. To remove PCR and sequencing errors, raw reads were error-corrected and collapsed into unique sequences using a nearest-neighbor algorithm that merged closely related sequences. V, D and J gene segments were assigned by aligning CDR3 sequences to IMGT reference sequences. For a sequence to be retained, a match of at least six nucleotides was required to both a V gene segment and a J gene segment. A rearrangement counted as productive if the CDR3 had no stop codons and remained in frame with V and J, and every other rearrangement counted as non-productive. Following IMGT convention, CDR3 was defined as the stretch from the second conserved V-encoded cysteine to the conserved J-encoded phenylalanine. The earlier analysis of about 610 of the donors excluded any sequence lacking an unambiguous match to a single V gene segment. In an earlier analysis of more than 500 of the donors, a V segment was called functional when productive rearrangements were above 56.7%, and segregating when the standard deviation between donors exceeded 5%. A statistical classification framework was developed to diagnose cytomegalovirus status using the catalog of TCR beta chain sequences. In a later analysis, TCR nucleotide sequences were compared against IMGT/GENE-DB human TR gene sequences so that V and J genes could be assigned. The TCRdist pipeline was used in a later analysis to assign CDR3 sequences and most-parsimonious VDJ recombination scenarios. A later analysis defined each TCR beta chain by its CDR3 amino acid sequence plus V-gene family, and excluded reads lacking a unique V-gene family. In a later analysis, around 600 highly shared, low-generation-probability nucleotide sequences were removed to address suspected cross-contamination and a sequencing artifact. In a later analysis, a clonal expansion index for each public chain was calculated from normalized within-repertoire ranks of inferred template counts. Generation probabilities in a later analysis came from a VDJ recombination model fitted to out-of-frame rearrangements, and those results were checked against IGoR. Hypergeometric tests were used in a later analysis to score TCR-TCR, TCR-HLA and TCR-CMV co-occurrence, with a repertoire-size bias correction applied to the TCR pairs. In a later analysis, false discovery rates were estimated by permuting HLA or CMV assignments 20 times. In a later analysis, co-occurring TCRs were grouped using DBSCAN, and TCRdist sequence similarity was added for clustering within HLA-allele-positive subsets. Co-occurrence clustering excluded repertoires with fewer than 30,000 or more than 120,000 public chains, plus five with anomalous nucleotide sharing. TCRdb retrieved this table from immuneACCESS and kept in-frame rearrangements only. Not all clones are present; in checked studies, unresolved V genes account for under half, and no reason is known for the remainder. The V and J calls and the clone size are those of that table, but D and trimming were determined from the DNA. In this sample's table one finds tens of thousands of clones. The ten most abundant clones make up 2.5% to 3% of the sample.

Remarks on this clone: Its antigen is currently not known.

V is reduced by 2 bases and J by 2 bases, leaving a spacing of 10 bases between them. The CDR3 spans 14 residues, from the cysteine through the phenylalanine. The entry retains the CDR3 DNA only, 42 bases that are in frame from base 1. Sequences MNHNS (CDR1) and SASEGT (CDR2) are obtained from the germline V gene. The specimen sequenced was PBMCs. This sequence was found in a man aged 35 to 55 in good health and CMV-seronegative. The rearrangement joined TRBV6-1 to TRBJ2-7; TRBD2 might be the D gene, on 6 matching bases. The bases are TGTGCCAGCAGTGAAAGGGGAGGCCCCTACGAGCAGTACTTC. Translated, this gives CASSERGGPYEQYF.